Shown below are 27 T cell receptor beta chains from a single sample sequenced in a study of human thymus T cells. The source of the thymus tissue was resections taken during corrective heart surgery. Assay used: immunoSEQ multiplex PCR; TCRdb lists only in-frame clones, some missing. The sample carries some 130,000 clones, around 94% recorded once. Sequencing was done on a sample of thymus tissue. Every receptor here comes from a boy in the first two years of life with a congenital heart defect but otherwise immunologically healthy.

This chain connects TRBV4-1 to TRBJ1-1; TRBD1 might be the D (5 bases). Between the trimmed V and J ends, which lost 6 bases and 5 bases, there was a span of 16 bases. Germline loops: CDR1 MGHRA, CDR2 YSYEKL. CDR3 length equals 14 residues. This chain's CDR3 is CASSSPGRETEAFF. In DNA form, the CDR3 reads TGCGCCAGCAGTTCACCAGGGAGAGAGACTGAAGCTTTCTTT.

This clone has only a few counts. This rearrangement joins TRBV6-5 to TRBJ1-2; maybe TRBD1 (6 bases). Germline loops: CDR1 MNHEY, CDR2 SVGAGI. V lost 4 bases and J 4 bases, leaving 10 bases between the germline ends. CDR3 length: 13 amino acids. The DNA for the CDR3 is TGTGCCAGCAGTTCCCAACAGGGCTATGGCTACACCTTC. This translates into CASSSQQGYGYTF.

V usage is TRBV4-3 and J usage is TRBJ1-5; D perhaps matches TRBD1 (5 bases). The CDR3 runs 14 residues. Trimming pared 0 bases from V and 4 bases from J, leaving 7 bases between. Germline values: CDR1 LGHNA, CDR2 YSLEER. CDR3 nucleotide sequence: TGCGCCAGCAGCCAAGATGAGGGGAATCAGCCCCAGCATTTT. Its protein product is CASSQDEGNQPQHF.

This chain connects TRBV6-6 to TRBJ2-3; 8 bases are shared with TRBD1. This CDR3 spans 16 amino acids. CDR1 MNHNY and CDR2 SVGAGI come from the germline V gene (reference sequence). Trimming took 4 bases from V and 3 from J; bases not matched to a gene: 9. This chain's CDR3 is CASSSPRTGGTDTQYF. In nucleotides, the CDR3 is TGTGCCAGCAGTTCCCCTCGAACAGGGGGGACAGATACGCAGTATTTT.

The V and J genes are TRBV5-6 and TRBJ1-5; 7 bases align to TRBD1. Germline CDR1 is SGHDT and CDR2 is YYEEEE. This CDR3 comprises 14 residues. V lost 2 bases, J lost 7 bases, and 6 bases stayed unmatched. The CDR3 spells CASSFRQGEQPQHF. CDR3 in DNA: TGTGCCAGCAGCTTCCGACAGGGTGAACAGCCCCAGCATTTT. The full variable domain, in which reference TRBV5-6 and TRBJ1-5 provide the parts outside the CDR3, is DAGVTQSPTHLIKTRGQQVTLRCSPKSGHDTVSWYQQALGQGPQFIFQYYEEEERQRGNFPDRFSGHQFPNYSSELNVNALLLGDSALYLCASSFRQGEQPQHFGDGTRLSIL.

This CDR3 is CASSDSYEQYF. DNA for the CDR3: TGTGCCAGCAGTGACTCCTACGAGCAGTACTTC. This chain joins TRBV7-2 and TRBJ2-7; no firm D call. There are 11 residues in the CDR3. With 6 bases removed from V and 0 bases from J, the gap between germline ends came to 3 bases. The germline V gene encodes CDR1 SGHTA and CDR2 FQGNSA. Combining the CDR3 with reference TRBV7-2 and TRBJ2-7 gives the whole variable domain GAGVSQSPSNKVTEKGKDVELRCDPISGHTALYWYRQSLGQGLEFLIYFQGNSAPDKSGLPSDRFSAERTGGSVSTLTIQRTQQEDSAVYLCASSDSYEQYFGPGTRLTVT.

The chain joins TRBV4-1 to TRBJ1-5; possible D gene TRBD1, 6 bases. The CDR3 sequence is 16 residues long. Germline V CDR1 and CDR2: MGHRA, YSYEKL. Trimming pared 4 bases from V and 3 bases from J, leaving 16 bases between. DNA for the CDR3: TGCGCCAGCAGCCCAACTAGACAGGTCCTCAATCAGCCCCAGCATTTT. This codes for CASSPTRQVLNQPQHF.

The chain uses TRBV28 and TRBJ1-1; D not resolved. CDR3 length equals 12 residues. V was shortened by 5 bases and J by 1 base, with 5 bases between the two germline ends. The germline V gene encodes CDR1 MDHEN and CDR2 SYDVKM. The CDR3 region is CASSAKNTEAFF. The CDR3 DNA sequence: TGTGCCAGCAGTGCGAAGAACACTGAAGCTTTCTTT.

The chain recombines TRBV15 with TRBJ1-3; no firm D call. V was cut by 3 bases and J by 0 bases, with 6 bases left in between. The CDR3 contains 14 residues. Germline values: CDR1 LNHNV, CDR2 YYDKDF (reference sequence). CDR3 loop: CATSSANSGNTIYF. In DNA form, the CDR3 reads TGTGCCACCAGCAGTGCCAACTCTGGAAACACCATATATTTT.

CDR3 DNA: TGTGCCAGCAGCTTAGCCTTCGAAGAGTACTACGAGCAGTACTTC. Its translation: CASSLAFEEYYEQYF. The gene calls are TRBV11-3 and TRBJ2-7, with D uncertain. The germline V gene encodes CDR1 SGHNT and CDR2 YENEEA. Trimming cost V 1 base and J 3 bases, with 13 bases left between them. The CDR3 is 15 residues long.

The CDR3, as DNA: TGTGCCAGTAGCTGCCCTAGCGGGGGCCACACCGGGGAGCTGTTTTTT. Residues: CASSCPSGGHTGELFF. The chain carries TRBV19 and TRBJ2-2; TRBD2 aligns across 10 bases. V was pared by 6 bases and J by 3 bases, with 7 bases of the junction left unmatched. Germline V lookup: CDR1 LNHDA, CDR2 SQIVND (reference sequence). The CDR3 contains 16 residues.

This chain uses TRBV10-1 with TRBJ1-2, with no clear D. The CDR3 consists of 14 residues. Trimming pared 0 bases from V and 5 bases from J, leaving 10 bases between. Germline V gene lookup returns CDR1 WNHNN and CDR2 SYGVQD (reference sequence). In DNA, the CDR3 is TGCGCCAGCAGTGAGTCCACAGTACCATATGGCTACACCTTC. Translating gives CASSESTVPYGYTF.

The chain is built from TRBV28 and TRBJ2-7; D is possibly TRBD1 (6 bases). Germline loops: CDR1 MDHEN, CDR2 SYDVKM. Trimming removed 6 bases from V and 4 bases from J, with 25 bases in between. The CDR3 consists of 17 residues. The CDR3 sequence is CASREPRDTHLTYEQYF. The CDR3 bases are TGTGCCAGCAGGGAACCCAGGGACACCCATTTAACGTACGAGCAGTACTTC.

The chain uses TRBV20-1 and TRBJ1-5; no firm D call. Germline-derived CDR1 and CDR2 are DFQATT and SNEGSKA (reference sequence). Trimming stripped 3 bases from V and 7 bases from J, with 7 bases between. The CDR3 totals 11 residues. CDR3 residues: CSARGGQPQHF. The CDR3, as DNA: TGCAGTGCTAGGGGCGGGCAGCCCCAGCATTTT.

The chain couples TRBV28 to TRBJ1-5; 7 nucleotides line up with TRBD1. The CDR3 contains 17 residues. Germline V gene data show CDR1 as MDHEN and CDR2 as SYDVKM. The junction had 13 bases not matched to a gene; V was cut back by 3 bases and J by 5 bases. This CDR3 is CASSFHRKGARDQPQHF. The CDR3 DNA is TGTGCCAGCAGTTTCCATAGGAAGGGGGCAAGGGATCAGCCCCAGCATTTT.

The chain carries TRBV4-3 and TRBJ2-1, with 8 bases lining up with TRBD1. CDR3 size: 21 residues. Germline loops: CDR1 LGHNA, CDR2 YSLEER. Unmatched junction bases numbered 26, after V lost 2 bases and J lost 8 bases. The CDR3 sequence: CASSQFRWDRSNGSNGDEQFF. CDR3 bases: TGCGCCAGCAGCCAATTCCGCTGGGACAGGTCGAATGGGTCGAATGGGGATGAGCAGTTCTTC.

This chain joins TRBV19 and TRBJ1-5, with D perhaps TRBD1 (5 bases). From germline, CDR1 is LNHDA and CDR2 SQIVND (reference sequence). The V gene lost 3 bases and the J gene lost 4 bases, with 13 bases spanning the gap. This CDR3 is built from 15 residues. The CDR3 loop is CASSIPEDRNQPQHF. The DNA of the CDR3 is TGTGCCAGTAGTATTCCCGAAGACAGAAATCAGCCCCAGCATTTT.

The chain carries TRBV5-6 and TRBJ1-1; D unresolved. Trimming took off 4 bases at V and 4 bases at J, with 14 bases between the two ends. Germline CDR1 is SGHDT and CDR2 is YYEEEE. There are 14 residues in the CDR3. The CDR3 DNA reads as TGTGCCAGCAGCGCCCCCCATTGGGCCACTGAAGCTTTCTTT. This codes for CASSAPHWATEAFF.

The rearrangement uses TRBV5-4 and TRBJ2-5; 8 bases map to TRBD1. The CDR3 loop spans 14 amino acids. Germline-derived CDR1 and CDR2 are SGHNT and YYREEE (reference sequence). Unmatched junction bases numbered 4, after V lost 3 bases and J lost 3 bases. CDR3 residues: CASSSTGVEETQYF. The CDR3 coding sequence is TGTGCCAGCAGCTCGACAGGGGTTGAAGAGACCCAGTACTTC.

The V call is TRBV6-1, the J call TRBJ2-7, with TRBD1 matching over 8 bases. Germline loops: CDR1 MNHNS, CDR2 SASEGT. This CDR3 spans 17 amino acids. The junction had 10 bases not matched to a gene; V was cut back by 1 base and J by 2 bases. CDR3 DNA: TGTGCCAGCAGTGAAGAGGGGGACAGGAAAAAAGCCTACGAGCAGTACTTC. Encoded protein: CASSEEGDRKKAYEQYF.

The chain couples TRBV6-5 to TRBJ2-7; no clear D. CDR3 length: 9 residues. V dropped 8 bases and J dropped 9 bases, with 8 bases sitting between them. Germline values: CDR1 MNHEY, CDR2 SVGAGI. The CDR3 here is CASLWGQYF. The CDR3 region has the DNA TGTGCCAGCCTATGGGGGCAGTACTTC.

The chain carries TRBV9 and TRBJ2-3; weak D call: TRBD2 (7 bases). The CDR3 length is 17 residues. Trimming pared 0 bases from V and 0 bases from J, leaving 14 bases between. CDR1 is SGDLS, CDR2 YYNGEE, per germline. CDR3 residues: CASSVVGGLGSTDTQYF. The CDR3 region has the DNA TGTGCCAGCAGCGTAGTCGGGGGGCTGGGGAGCACAGATACGCAGTATTTT.

The rearrangement uses TRBV30 and TRBJ1-2, with a weak D call TRBD1 (5 bases). CDR3 length: 11 amino acids. V lost 5 bases, J lost 8 bases, and 12 bases lay in between. In germline, CDR1 is GTSNPN, CDR2 SVGIG (reference sequence). CDR3 protein: CAWVDSDGYTF. DNA of the CDR3: TGTGCCTGGGTAGACAGTGACGGCTACACCTTC.

V is TRBV20-1 and J is TRBJ1-1, with D unresolved. CDR3 length equals 10 residues. The V end was cut by 6 bases, the J end by 7 bases, with 9 bases between. CDR1 is DFQATT, CDR2 SNEGSKA, per germline (reference sequence). Here the CDR3 reads CSAEGVEAFF. CDR3 coding DNA: TGCAGTGCCGAGGGCGTTGAAGCTTTCTTT.

This sequence joins TRBV5-4 and TRBJ1-2; tentatively, D is TRBD1 (6 bases). The CDR3 sequence is 14 residues long. Germline V gene data show CDR1 as SGHNT and CDR2 as YYREEE (reference sequence). Trimming left V 1 base short and J 10 bases short, with 17 bases between. The CDR3 DNA follows: TGTGCCAGCAGCTTGTCGTGGGGGGGCGACGACTACACCTTC. Protein product: CASSLSWGGDDYTF.

In DNA, the CDR3 is TGTGCCAGCAGCCCGGGCAATCTCGGAAAGACCTATGGCTACACCTTC. This encodes CASSPGNLGKTYGYTF. This chain connects TRBV11-3 to TRBJ1-2; D remains unclear. Germline V lookup: CDR1 SGHNT, CDR2 YENEEA. V lost 5 bases, J lost 4 bases, and 20 bases lay in between. This CDR3 is 16 amino acids long.

The genes are TRBV27 and TRBJ1-1; a weak D match, TRBD1 (6 bases). In germline, CDR1 is MNHEY, CDR2 SMNVEV (reference sequence). CDR3 length: 13 residues. The V and J ends lost 7 bases and 1 base respectively, with 10 bases between them. The CDR3 region is CASNATGNTEAFF. The CDR3, as DNA: TGTGCCAGCAACGCGACAGGGAACACTGAAGCTTTCTTT.